This entry features one T cell receptor beta chain sequence. The CDR3 has 16 residues. V was cut by 5 bases and J by 0 bases, with 16 bases left in between. Germline CDR1 and CDR2: SEHNR and FQNEAQ (reference sequence). The source of the sample is a study of blood T cell repertoires in COVID-19. Profiling relied on immunoSEQ multiplex PCR, and the TCRdb table lists in-frame clones only, not all of them. This sample has about 100,000 clones, with around nine tenths found just once. The chain links TRBV7-9 to TRBJ1-1; D gene ambiguous. This clonotype was sampled from a woman in her 30s with acute or convalescent COVID-19. The sample taken for sequencing was peripheral blood. CDR3 amino acids: CASSPGFGAVNTEAFF. DNA of the CDR3: TGTGCCAGCAGCCCCGGGTTTGGTGCTGTGAACACTGAAGCTTTCTTT.